This T cell receptor (beta chain) was captured in a study of chemoradiotherapy in HPV16-positive cancers. Study-wide results and limits: Better recurrence-free survival went with HPV-responsive T-cell expansion in HPV16-positive patients. Non-HPV-specific T cells did not expand in tumors during treatment, whereas candidate HPV-specific clones and E7-related motifs did.

Comment on this clone: No antigen is known for it.

Some clones are missing from TCRdb's copy, which holds only in-frame ones; the method was immunoSEQ multiplex PCR. The data contain just over 25,000 clones, around nine tenths of them singletons. Specimen: blood, collected from a patient who underwent chemoradiotherapy. This receptor was obtained from a human donor with HPV-associated anogenital cancer.

This chain's CDR3 is CASSPGQGVDEQYF. In nucleotides, the CDR3 is TGTGCCAGCAGCCCGGGACAGGGGGTTGACGAGCAGTACTTC. The rearrangement uses TRBV7-6 and TRBJ2-7; TRBD1 matches at 11 bases. The germline V gene has CDR1 SGHVS and CDR2 FNYEAQ. J was trimmed by 5 bases and V by 5 bases; bases with no gene match: 5. The CDR3 length is 14 residues.